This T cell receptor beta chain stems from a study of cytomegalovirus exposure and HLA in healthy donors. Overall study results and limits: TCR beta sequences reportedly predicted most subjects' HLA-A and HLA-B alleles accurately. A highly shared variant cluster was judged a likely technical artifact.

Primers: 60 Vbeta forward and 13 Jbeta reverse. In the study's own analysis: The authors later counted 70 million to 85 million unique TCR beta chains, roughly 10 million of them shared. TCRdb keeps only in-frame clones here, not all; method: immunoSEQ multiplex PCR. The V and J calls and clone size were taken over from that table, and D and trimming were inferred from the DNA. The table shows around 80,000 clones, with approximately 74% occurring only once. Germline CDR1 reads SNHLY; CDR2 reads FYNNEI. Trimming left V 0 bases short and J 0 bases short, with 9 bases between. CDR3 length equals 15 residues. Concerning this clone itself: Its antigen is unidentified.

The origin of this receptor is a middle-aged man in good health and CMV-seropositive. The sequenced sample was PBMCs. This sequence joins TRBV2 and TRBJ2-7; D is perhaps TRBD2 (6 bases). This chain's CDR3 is CASSEAGRGSYEQYF. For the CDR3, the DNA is TGTGCCAGCAGTGAAGCGGGGCGGGGCTCCTACGAGCAGTACTTC. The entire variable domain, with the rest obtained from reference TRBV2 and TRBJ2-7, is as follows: EPEVTQTPSHQVTQMGQEVILRCVPISNHLYFYWYRQILGQKVEFLVSFYNNEISEKSEIFDDQFSVERPDGSNFTLKIRSTKLEDSAMYFCASSEAGRGSYEQYFGPGTRLTVT.